Below are 13 T cell receptor beta chains sequenced from a single sample in a study of T cells in Graves' hyperthyroidism and ophthalmopathy. Amplified TCR beta CDR3 regions derived from RNA transcripts. When the TCR CDR3 underwent first-round RT-PCR, the HTBI primer set was used. TCRdb used MiXCR to reprocess the multiplex PCR reads, holding one entry per CDR3 protein. The data show 400,000 or so distinct CDR3 sequences, about 14% seen once. The specimen was blood. Receptors were obtained from a woman younger than 45 with Graves' ophthalmopathy.

The CDR3 coding sequence is TGTGCCAGCAGCTCCAGCAACTCCTACGAGCAGTACTTC. Residues: CASSSSNSYEQYF. V usage is TRBV7-9 and J usage is TRBJ2-7; D remains unclear. Germline V lookup: CDR1 SEHNR, CDR2 FQNEAQ (reference sequence). CDR3 length equals 13 residues. V dropped 4 bases and J dropped 0 bases, with 7 bases sitting between them.

This clonotype was picked up many times. CDR3 coding DNA: TGTGCCAGCAGTTTAATGGACACCTACGAGCAGTACTTC. Protein product: CASSLMDTYEQYF. The chain employs TRBV28 and TRBJ2-7, with D possibly TRBD1 on 5 matching bases. The CDR3 extends over 13 amino acids. Germline V lookup: CDR1 MDHEN, CDR2 SYDVKM. Trimming took 2 bases from V and 2 from J, leaving 7 bases between them.

This clonotype has a count of ten or more. V usage is TRBV3-1 and J usage is TRBJ2-3; 9 bases are shared with TRBD2. The CDR3 covers 17 residues. V dropped 2 bases and J dropped 6; count of bases not matched to a gene: 12. Germline CDR1 and CDR2: LGHDT and YNNKEL (reference sequence). The CDR3 nucleotides are TGTGCCAGCAGCCAAACCTTTAGCGGGGGAGCAACCGATACGCAGTATTTT. Translation gives CASSQTFSGGATDTQYF.

A note on this clonotype: At one end the junction does not follow the germline gene, possibly because of a read error. The chain joins TRBV13 to TRBJ2-7, with TRBD1 identical over 9 bases. The CDR3 loop spans 16 amino acids. Germline V gene lookup returns CDR1 PRHDT and CDR2 FYEKMQ (reference sequence). CDR3 DNA sequence: TGTGCCAGCAGCTTAGCTCGACAGGGGGATACATACGATCAGTACTTC. It yields the protein CASSLARQGDTYDQYF.

CDR3 loop: CAIRDHRGPYNEQFF. The CDR3 DNA reads as TGTGCCATCAGGGACCACAGGGGCCCCTACAATGAGCAGTTCTTC. The chain combines TRBV10-3 with TRBJ2-1; 7 nucleotides agree with TRBD1. The CDR3 has 15 amino acids. With 6 bases clipped from V and 2 bases from J, the junction kept 7 bases outside the gene matches. The germline CDR1 and CDR2 sequences are ENHRY and SYGVKD.

This clonotype was counted a few times. The V and J genes are TRBV5-4 and TRBJ2-5; no clear D gene. The CDR3 runs 13 residues. V was trimmed by 4 bases and J by 5 bases, leaving 12 bases between them. Germline V lookup: CDR1 SGHNT, CDR2 YYREEE (reference sequence). The DNA for the CDR3 is TGTGCCAGCAGCCCACGGTTTCAGGAGACCCAGTACTTC. Its translation is CASSPRFQETQYF.

This clonotype was observed at least ten times. V is TRBV7-2 and J is TRBJ2-3; D gene unclear. The germline gives CDR1 SGHTA, CDR2 FQGNSA. The CDR3 runs to 14 residues. V lost 3 bases, J lost 5 bases, and 12 bases lay in between. CDR3 protein: CASSLSPELDTQYF. The CDR3 DNA follows: TGTGCCAGCAGCTTGTCCCCAGAACTAGATACGCAGTATTTT.

This clonotype was counted many times. The V and J genes are TRBV5-8 and TRBJ2-7; D is perhaps TRBD1 (5 bases). The CDR3 is 13 amino acids. CDR1 and CDR2 (germline): SGHTS, YDEGEE. The V gene lost 3 bases and the J gene lost 0 bases, with 7 bases spanning the gap. This CDR3 is CASSYDSSYEQYF. For the CDR3, the DNA is TGTGCCAGCAGCTATGACAGCTCCTACGAGCAGTACTTC. Full variable domain (missing parts from reference TRBV5-8 and TRBJ2-7): EAGVTQSPTHLIKTRGQQATLRCSPISGHTSVYWYQQALGLGLQFLLWYDEGEERNRGNFPPRFSGRQFPNYSSELNVNALELEDSALYLCASSYDSSYEQYFGPGTRLTVT.

This clonotype appeared many times. The chain uses TRBV11-3 and TRBJ2-7; 9 bases match TRBD1. Germline CDR1 SGHNT, CDR2 YENEEA. Unmatched junction bases numbered 11, after V lost 5 bases and J lost 6 bases. The CDR3 runs to 15 residues. In DNA, the CDR3 is TGTGCCAGCAGCACCGGGGACAGGGAGGGATTCGAGCAGTACTTC. It is translated as CASSTGDREGFEQYF.

Of note for this clonotype: A read error may account for a junction end that differs from germline. CDR3 bases: TGTGTCAGCAGTTATCGGCAGGAGAGCGCAGATACGCAGTATTTT. It translates to CVSSYRQESADTQYF. This sequence joins TRBV6-5 and TRBJ2-3, with D hard to call. CDR1 and CDR2 from the germline V gene are MNHEY and SVGAGI. The CDR3 sequence is 15 residues long.

This clonotype was seen ten or more times. The chain is built from TRBV7-9 and TRBJ2-3; 8 positions agree with TRBD2. Germline values: CDR1 SEHNR, CDR2 FQNEAQ (reference sequence). Germline trimming cut 6 bases from V and 0 bases from J; bases unmatched to any gene: 5. This CDR3 is built from 15 residues. The CDR3 sequence is CASSDLAGSTDTQYF. The DNA of the CDR3 is TGTGCCAGCAGTGACTTAGCGGGGAGCACAGATACGCAGTATTTT.

This clonotype was observed at least ten times. V gene TRBV11-2 combines with J gene TRBJ2-2, with D possibly being TRBD1 or TRBD2 (6 bases each). This CDR3 comprises 14 residues. Germline V lookup: CDR1 SGHAT, CDR2 FQNNGV. Trimming left V 2 bases short and J 5 bases short, with 9 bases between. CDR3 region: CASSLRGGTGELFF. CDR3 sequence (DNA): TGTGCCAGCAGCTTAAGAGGGGGGACCGGGGAGCTGTTTTTT.

In its sample, this clonotype was seen a few times. The chain carries TRBV4-1 and TRBJ2-7, with TRBD1 as a possible D gene (6 bases). The germline CDR1 and CDR2 sequences are MGHRA and YSYEKL. V was pared by 5 bases and J by 8 bases, with 31 bases between. The CDR3 has 18 amino acids. Written as DNA, the CDR3 is TGCGCCAGCAGCGCGCCTTTGAGTCGTACAGGGAACCCTACGAAGCAGTACTTC. Its translation is CASSAPLSRTGNPTKQYF.